This T cell receptor beta chain was captured in a study of T cell changes during pregnancy in multiple sclerosis. Sequencing was performed with immunoSEQ multiplex PCR; in TCRdb, only in-frame clones are kept and a portion is missing. This table holds 15,000 to 25,000 clones, less than 90% found once. V shed 6 bases and J 0 bases; nucleotides not matched to a gene: 5. CDR3 size: 15 residues. CDR1 is SNHLY and CDR2 is FYNNEI in the germline V gene. This rearrangement joins TRBV2 to TRBJ2-7; TRBD2 aligns across 10 bases. The sequencing here drew on CD8+ T cells from peripheral blood mononuclear cells, taken in the third trimester of pregnancy. The source is a female donor in good health, enrolled as a control in a pregnancy study. For the CDR3, the DNA is TGTGCCAGCAGCCCAACTAGCGGGACCTCCTACGAGCAGTACTTC. It is translated as CASSPTSGTSYEQYF.